The source of this TCR beta chain is a study of blood T cell repertoires in COVID-19. Sequenced by immunoSEQ multiplex PCR; TCRdb stores in-frame clones only, minus some. Of fewer than 130,000 clones in the sample, roughly 84% were seen once. The specimen sequenced was peripheral blood. This sequence was found in a human donor in a cohort sampled during active COVID-19.

CDR3 bases: TGTGCCACAGAGGGGGCAGGGTGGATCTATGGCTACACCTTC. Its protein product is CATEGAGWIYGYTF. The rearrangement links TRBV28 to TRBJ1-2; 7 bases line up with TRBD1. With 10 bases clipped from V and 4 bases from J, the junction kept 12 bases outside the gene matches. There are 14 residues in the CDR3. Germline CDR1 reads MDHEN; CDR2 reads SYDVKM.